This T cell receptor (beta chain) was profiled in a study of human T cells and chemical hapten exposure. This CDR3 spans 15 amino acids. Trimming stripped 1 base from V and 5 bases from J, with 13 bases between. TCRdb re-analysed the RACE reads in MiXCR, keeping a single row per CDR3 protein. The sample consists of around 77,000 distinct CDR3 sequences, roughly 9.8% of them appearing once. Time point indicated: patch test 1, 2 weeks after DPC sensitization. The treatment is: therapeutic diphenylcyclopropenone sensitization with weekly scalp DPC. This specimen was whole blood, taken in connection with sensitization to the hapten diphenylcyclopropenone (DPC). The TCR was taken from a woman between 40 and 55 years old with alopecia areata. Some clones in this sample may be carry-over from other donors' samples. The chain combines TRBV12-3 or TRBV12-4 with TRBJ2-3; D remains unclear. CDR3 coding DNA: TGTGCCAGCAGTTTAGGGGGTAATGACTTAGATACGCAGTATTTT. Its protein product is CASSLGGNDLDTQYF.